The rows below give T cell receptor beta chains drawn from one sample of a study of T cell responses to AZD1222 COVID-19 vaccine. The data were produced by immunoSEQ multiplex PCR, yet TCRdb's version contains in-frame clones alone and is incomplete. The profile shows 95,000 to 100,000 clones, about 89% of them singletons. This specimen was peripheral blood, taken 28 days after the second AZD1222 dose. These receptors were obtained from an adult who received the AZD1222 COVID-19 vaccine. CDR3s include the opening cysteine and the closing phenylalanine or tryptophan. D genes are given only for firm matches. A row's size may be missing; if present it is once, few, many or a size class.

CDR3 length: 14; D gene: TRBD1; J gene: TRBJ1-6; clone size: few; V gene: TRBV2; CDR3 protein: CASIRDRVLSPLHF; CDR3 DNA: TGTGCCAGCATCCGGGACAGGGTCCTGTCACCCCTCCACTTT
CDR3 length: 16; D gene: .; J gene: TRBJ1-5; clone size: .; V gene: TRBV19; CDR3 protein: CASSIDPRHSNQPQHF; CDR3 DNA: TGTGCCAGTAGTATAGACCCGCGCCATAGCAATCAGCCCCAGCATTTT
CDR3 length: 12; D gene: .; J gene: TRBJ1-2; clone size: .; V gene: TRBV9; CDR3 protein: CASSVGQEGYTF; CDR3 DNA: TGTGCCAGCAGCGTAGGGCAGGAGGGCTACACCTTC
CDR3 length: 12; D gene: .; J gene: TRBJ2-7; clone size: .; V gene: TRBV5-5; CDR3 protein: CASTEGGFEQYF; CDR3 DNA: TGTGCCAGCACCGAGGGGGGCTTCGAGCAGTACTTC
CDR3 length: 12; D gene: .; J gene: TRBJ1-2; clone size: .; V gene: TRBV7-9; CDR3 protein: CASTQLTLGYTF; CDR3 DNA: TGTGCCAGCACGCAACTCACGCTTGGCTACACCTTC
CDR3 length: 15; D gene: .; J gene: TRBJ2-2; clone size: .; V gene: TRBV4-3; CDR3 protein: CASSQGRGPTGELFF; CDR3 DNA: TGCGCCAGCAGCCAAGGGAGGGGACCCACCGGGGAGCTGTTTTTT
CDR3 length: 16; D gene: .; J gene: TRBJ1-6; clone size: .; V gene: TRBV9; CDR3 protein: CASSEGRRGFNSPLHF; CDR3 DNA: TGTGCCAGCAGCGAGGGACGTCGGGGTTTTAATTCACCCCTCCACTTT
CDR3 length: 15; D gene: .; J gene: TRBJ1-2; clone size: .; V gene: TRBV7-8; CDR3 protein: CASSVLRTGRNGYTF; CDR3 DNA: TGTGCCAGCAGCGTATTGCGCACAGGGAGGAATGGCTACACCTTC
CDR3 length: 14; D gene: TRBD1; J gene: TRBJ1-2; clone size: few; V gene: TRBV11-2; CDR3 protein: CASSKTGATYGYTF; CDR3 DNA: TGTGCCAGCAGCAAGACAGGGGCTACCTATGGCTACACCTTC
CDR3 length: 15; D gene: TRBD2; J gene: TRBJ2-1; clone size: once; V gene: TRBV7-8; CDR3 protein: CASSLSLGLANEQFF; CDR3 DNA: TGTGCCAGCAGCTTATCGCTAGGACTAGCCAATGAGCAGTTCTTC
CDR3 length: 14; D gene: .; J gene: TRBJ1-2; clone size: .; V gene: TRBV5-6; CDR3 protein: CASSLDRFGYGYTF; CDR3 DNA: TGTGCCAGCAGCTTGGACAGGTTCGGGTATGGCTACACCTTC
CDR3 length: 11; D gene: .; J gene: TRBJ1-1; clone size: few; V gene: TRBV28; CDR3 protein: CASSFNTEAFF; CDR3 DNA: TGTGCCAGCAGTTTCAACACTGAAGCTTTCTTT
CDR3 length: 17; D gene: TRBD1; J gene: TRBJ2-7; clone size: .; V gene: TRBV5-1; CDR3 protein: CASSLRGRTGAVYEQYF; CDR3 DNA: TGCGCCAGCAGCCTCCGAGGGAGGACAGGGGCCGTCTACGAGCAGTACTTC
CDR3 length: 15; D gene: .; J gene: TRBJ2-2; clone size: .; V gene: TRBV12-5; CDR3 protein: CASGLGGSNTGELFF; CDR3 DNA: TGTGCTAGTGGTTTGGGGGGATCGAACACCGGGGAGCTGTTTTTT
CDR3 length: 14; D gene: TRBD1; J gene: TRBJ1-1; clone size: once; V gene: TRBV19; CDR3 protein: CASSTYPGTEEAFF; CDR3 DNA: TGTGCCAGTAGTACCTACCCCGGGACAGAGGAAGCTTTCTTT
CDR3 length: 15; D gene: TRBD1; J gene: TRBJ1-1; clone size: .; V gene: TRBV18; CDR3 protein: CASSPLGTGGTEAFF; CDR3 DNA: TGTGCCAGCTCACCGCTCGGGACAGGGGGGACTGAAGCTTTCTTT
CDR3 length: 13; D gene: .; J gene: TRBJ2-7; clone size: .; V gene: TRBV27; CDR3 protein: CASSRPSLVEQYF; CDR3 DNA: TGTGCCAGCAGTCGCCCCTCTTTGGTCGAGCAGTACTTC
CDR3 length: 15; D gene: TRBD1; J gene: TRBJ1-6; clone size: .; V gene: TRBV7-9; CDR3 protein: CASSQPTGVNSPLHF; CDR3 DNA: TGTGCCAGCAGCCAGCCGACAGGGGTCAATTCACCCCTCCACTTT
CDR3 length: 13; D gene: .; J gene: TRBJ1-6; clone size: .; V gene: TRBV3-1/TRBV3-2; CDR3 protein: CASSPRGNSPLHF; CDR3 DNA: TGTGCCAGCAGCCCTAGGGGGAATTCACCCCTCCACTTT
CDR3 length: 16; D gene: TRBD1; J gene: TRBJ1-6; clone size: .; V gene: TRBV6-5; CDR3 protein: CASSYSVRGPNSPLHF; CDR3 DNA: TGTGCCAGCAGTTACTCGGTCAGGGGGCCTAATTCACCCCTCCACTTT
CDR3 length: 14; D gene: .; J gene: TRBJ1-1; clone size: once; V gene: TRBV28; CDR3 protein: CASSLQGVNTEAFF; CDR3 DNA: TGTGCCAGCAGTTTACAGGGAGTGAACACTGAAGCTTTCTTT
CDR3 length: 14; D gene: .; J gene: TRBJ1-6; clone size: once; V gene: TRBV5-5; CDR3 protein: CASSGDYMASPLHF; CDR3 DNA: TGTGCCAGCAGCGGCGATTACATGGCTTCACCCCTCCACTTT
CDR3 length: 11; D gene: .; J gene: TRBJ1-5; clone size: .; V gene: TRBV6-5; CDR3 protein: CASWDNQPQHF; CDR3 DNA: TGTGCCAGCTGGGACAATCAGCCCCAGCATTTT
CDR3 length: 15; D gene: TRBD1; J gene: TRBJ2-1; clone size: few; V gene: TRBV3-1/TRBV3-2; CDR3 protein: CASSPGTGRNNEQFF; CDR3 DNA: TGTGCCAGCAGCCCTGGGACAGGGCGGAACAATGAGCAGTTCTTC
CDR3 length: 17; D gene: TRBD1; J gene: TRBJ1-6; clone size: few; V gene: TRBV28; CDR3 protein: CASSLLHHRGGNSPLHF; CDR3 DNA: TGTGCCAGCAGTCTACTCCATCACAGGGGAGGAAATTCACCCCTCCACTTT
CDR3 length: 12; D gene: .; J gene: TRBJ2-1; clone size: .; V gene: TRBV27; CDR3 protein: CASSLAGARKFF; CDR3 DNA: TGTGCCAGCAGCCTTGCAGGGGCAAGGAAGTTCTTC
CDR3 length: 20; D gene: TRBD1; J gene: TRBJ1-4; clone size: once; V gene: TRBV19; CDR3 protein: CASSIETGGQGSPTNEKLFF; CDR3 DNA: TGTGCCAGTAGTATAGAAACCGGGGGACAGGGGTCCCCAACTAATGAAAAACTGTTTTTT
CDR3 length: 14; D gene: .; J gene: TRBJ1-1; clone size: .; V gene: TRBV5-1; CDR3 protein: CASSPGPANTEAFF; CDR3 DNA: TGCGCCAGCAGCCCGGGCCCAGCGAACACTGAAGCTTTCTTT
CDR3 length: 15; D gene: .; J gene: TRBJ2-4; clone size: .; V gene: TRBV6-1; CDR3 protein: CASRPRGESKNIQYF; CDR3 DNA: TGTGCCAGCAGGCCGAGGGGGGAATCCAAAAACATTCAGTACTTC
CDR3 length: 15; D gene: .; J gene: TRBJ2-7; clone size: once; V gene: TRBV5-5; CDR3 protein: CASSPIPGSSYEQYF; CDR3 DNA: TGTGCCAGCAGCCCTATACCCGGGAGCTCCTACGAGCAGTACTTC
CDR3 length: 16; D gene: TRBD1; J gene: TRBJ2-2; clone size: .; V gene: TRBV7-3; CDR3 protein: CASSKTGGSTTGELFF; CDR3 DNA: TGTGCCAGCAGCAAGACAGGGGGCTCCACCACCGGGGAGCTGTTTTTT
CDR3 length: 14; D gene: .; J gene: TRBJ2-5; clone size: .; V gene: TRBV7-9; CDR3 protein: CASTVGDGQETQYF; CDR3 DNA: TGTGCCAGCACCGTAGGGGACGGACAAGAGACCCAGTACTTC
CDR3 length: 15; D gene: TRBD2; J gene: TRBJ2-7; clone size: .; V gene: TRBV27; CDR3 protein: CASSFQAGAGYEQYF; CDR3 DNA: TGTGCCAGCAGTTTTCAGGCGGGAGCCGGCTACGAGCAGTACTTC
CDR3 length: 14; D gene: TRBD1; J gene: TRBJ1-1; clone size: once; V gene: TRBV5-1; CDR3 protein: CASSWGQGDTEAFF; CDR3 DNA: TGCGCCAGCAGCTGGGGACAGGGGGACACTGAAGCTTTCTTT
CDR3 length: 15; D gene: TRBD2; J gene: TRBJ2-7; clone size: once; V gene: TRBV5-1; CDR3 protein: CASSFTGTSGYEQYF; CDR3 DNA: TGCGCCAGCAGCTTCACCGGGACTAGCGGTTACGAGCAGTACTTC
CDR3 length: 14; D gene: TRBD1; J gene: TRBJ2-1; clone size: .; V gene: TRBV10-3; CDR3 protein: CAISPGQGIGEQFF; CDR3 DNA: TGTGCCATCAGTCCGGGACAGGGGATAGGGGAGCAGTTCTTC